One sample yielded the 7 T cell receptor beta chains listed below, sequenced in a study of T cells in Graves' hyperthyroidism and ophthalmopathy. The TCR beta CDR3 regions underwent amplification using RNA transcripts as the source. TCR CDR3 underwent first-round RT-PCR with the HTBI primer set. TCRdb redid the calling of the multiplex PCR reads with MiXCR, one entry per CDR3 protein. The sample comprises over 250,000 distinct CDR3 sequences, about 25% of which are singletons, and roughly 24% rests with the top ten. Input material: blood. These receptors came from a man aged 35 to 55 with Graves' hyperthyroidism that later progressed to Graves' ophthalmopathy.

This clonotype was observed many times. V and J are TRBV2 and TRBJ1-1; no clear D. This CDR3 has 13 residues. The V end was cut by 4 bases, the J end by 1 base, with 7 bases between. Germline CDR1 reads SNHLY; CDR2 reads FYNNEI. Here the CDR3 DNA reads TGTGCCAGCAGTGCGTTGGGGAACACTGAAGCTTTCTTT. Residues: CASSALGNTEAFF.

The CDR3 loop reads CASSLELVNYEQYF. CDR3 DNA: TGTGCCAGCAGCTTAGAACTGGTAAACTACGAGCAGTACTTC. V is TRBV7-8 and J is TRBJ2-7; the D is unclear. The CDR3 covers 14 residues. In germline, CDR1 is SGHVS, CDR2 FQNEAQ. The V end lost 1 base, the J end lost 3 bases, and 10 bases lay between the germline ends.

This clonotype was counted many times. The chain employs TRBV10-3 and TRBJ1-5; no definite D call. V lost 2 bases and J lost 0, with 8 bases in between. This CDR3 comprises 15 residues. Germline CDR1 and CDR2: ENHRY and SYGVKD. CDR3 protein: CAISENQYSNQPQHF. In DNA form, the CDR3 reads TGTGCCATCAGTGAGAACCAGTATAGCAATCAGCCCCAGCATTTT.

There are many counts of this clonotype. The V call is TRBV7-9, the J call TRBJ2-7; 8 positions match TRBD2. V lost 2 bases, J lost 3 bases, and 3 bases stayed unmatched. The CDR3 runs 14 residues. Germline loops: CDR1 SEHNR, CDR2 FQNEAQ (reference sequence). DNA of the CDR3: TGTGCCAGCAGCTTAACTAGCGGAAACTACGAGCAGTACTTC. Its protein product is CASSLTSGNYEQYF.

In its sample, this clonotype was seen many times. The chain links TRBV6-5 to TRBJ1-2; 8 nucleotides match TRBD1. Looked up from germline, CDR1 is MNHEY and CDR2 is SVGAGI. With V trimmed by 2 bases and J by 11 bases, 10 bases remained unmatched. The CDR3 is 14 amino acids. The CDR3 loop reads CASSYGVQGAPYTF. As DNA, the CDR3 is TGTGCCAGCAGTTACGGGGTCCAGGGGGCTCCGTACACCTTC.

The CDR3 region has the DNA TGTGCCAGCAGCTCTGGGGGTTGGGGGCCCTCGATGCCCCAGCATTTT. As protein: CASSSGGWGPSMPQHF. V is TRBV11-2 and J is TRBJ1-5, with D perhaps TRBD1 (6 bases). This CDR3 has 16 amino acids. Germline V gene sequence: CDR1 SGHAT, CDR2 FQNNGV. V was shortened by 4 bases and J by 9 bases, with 22 bases between the two germline ends.

The DNA of the CDR3 is TGTGCCAGCAGCATCGATCAGGGGGTTAGGGGCTACACCTTC. It is translated as CASSIDQGVRGYTF. The chain combines TRBV7-9 with TRBJ1-2; TRBD1 agrees at 7 bases. Germline V CDR1 and CDR2: SEHNR, FQNEAQ (reference sequence). CDR3 length: 14 residues. The V segment lost 5 bases and the J segment 8 bases; nucleotides outside the gene matches: 11.